The 27 T cell receptor beta chains below all came from one sample that was sequenced in a study of T cell clones after liver transplantation. This table comes from immunoSEQ multiplex PCR, and its TCRdb copy is limited to in-frame clones, with some not included. The data hold roughly 49,000 clones, with roughly 70% observed a single time. The specimen comprised CD4+ T cells from blood, sampled 54 months after liver transplant. Receptors originate from a human patient who received a liver transplant. The T cells may come from the graft donor.

Of note for this clone: In the same sample, other DNA sequences code for this CDR3. CDR3 DNA sequence: TGTGCCTGGAGTGAGACAGGGGAGTATGGCTACACCTTC. Its translation: CAWSETGEYGYTF. The chain carries TRBV30 and TRBJ1-2, with TRBD1 matching over 8 bases. CDR1 is GTSNPN and CDR2 is SVGIG in the germline V gene (reference sequence). The J segment lost 5 bases and the V segment lost 1 base, leaving 3 bases of the junction unmatched. CDR3 length equals 13 residues. The complete variable domain, with remaining parts taken from reference TRBV30 and TRBJ1-2, reads SQTIHQWPATLVQPVGSPLSLECTVEGTSNPNLYWYRQAAGRGLQLLFYSVGIGQISSEVPQNLSASRPQDRQFILSSKKLLLSDSGFYLCAWSETGEYGYTFGSGTRLTVV.

The V gene is TRBV11-3, the J gene TRBJ2-7, with D perhaps given as TRBD1 or TRBD2 (5 bases each). The germline V and J ends were trimmed by 5 bases and 4 bases, with 12 bases remaining between them. From germline, CDR1 is SGHNT and CDR2 YENEEA. The CDR3 runs 13 residues. CDR3 DNA sequence: TGTGCCAGCAGCGGGGGATTTGGGTACGAGCAGTACTTC. Protein: CASSGGFGYEQYF.

The gene calls are TRBV4-1 and TRBJ2-4, with 11 bases fitting TRBD1. Trimming took 2 bases from V and 11 from J; bases not matched to a gene: 8. Germline V CDR1 and CDR2: MGHRA, YSYEKL. The length of the CDR3 is 15 residues. In DNA, the CDR3 is TGCGCCAGCAGCCAACGCGGGACAGGGGGGAATGTTCAGTACTTC. Its protein product is CASSQRGTGGNVQYF.

The V and J genes are TRBV7-2 and TRBJ2-4; TRBD2 aligns across 8 bases. Germline trimming cut 6 bases from V and 2 bases from J; bases unmatched to any gene: 12. Germline values: CDR1 SGHTA, CDR2 FQGNSA. The CDR3 length is 17 residues. In DNA, the CDR3 is TGTGCCAGCAGTCCACAGACTAGCGCGCCCCCCAAAAACATTCAGTACTTC. Its protein is CASSPQTSAPPKNIQYF.

V usage is TRBV5-1 and J usage is TRBJ1-4; 8 bases match TRBD1. This CDR3 comprises 18 residues. V dropped 1 base and J dropped 7; count of bases not matched to a gene: 15. The germline V gene has CDR1 SGHRS and CDR2 YFSETQ. CDR3 amino acids: CASSLNGQGAQNGEKLFF. The CDR3 DNA sequence: TGCGCCAGCAGCTTGAACGGCCAGGGGGCGCAAAATGGTGAAAAACTGTTTTTT.

J is TRBJ2-2 and V is TRBV10-2; TRBD1 or TRBD2 may be the D gene (5 bases each). V dropped 0 bases and J dropped 0 bases, with 11 bases sitting between them. The CDR3 is 17 residues long. The V gene's germline CDR1 is WSHSY and CDR2 SAAADI. The DNA of the CDR3 is TGCGCCAGCAGTGAGTCTGGGACCCAAGCGAACACCGGGGAGCTGTTTTTT. This translates into CASSESGTQANTGELFF.

The rearrangement joins TRBV13 to TRBJ1-4, with D possibly matching TRBD1 (6 bases). Trimming pared 2 bases from V and 4 bases from J, leaving 11 bases between. The CDR3 is 15 residues long. Germline loops: CDR1 PRHDT, CDR2 FYEKMQ (reference sequence). CDR3 loop: CASSLRDTVNEKLFF. The CDR3 DNA sequence: TGTGCCAGCAGCTTAAGGGACACGGTTAATGAAAAACTGTTTTTT.

The chain couples TRBV5-6 to TRBJ2-7; D gene ambiguous. Germline V gene lookup returns CDR1 SGHDT and CDR2 YYEEEE. The CDR3 runs to 13 residues. Between the trimmed V and J ends, which lost 2 bases and 1 base, there was a span of 7 bases. CDR3 DNA sequence: TGTGCCAGCAGCTTCCCGCAATCCTACGAGCAGTACTTC. It yields the protein CASSFPQSYEQYF.

The gene calls are TRBV7-2 and TRBJ1-3; TRBD1 agrees at 7 bases. Germline values: CDR1 SGHTA, CDR2 FQGNSA. Trimming cost V 6 bases and J 4 bases; bases outside gene matches: 15. There are 17 residues in the CDR3. In nucleotides, the CDR3 is TGTGCCAGCAGTTTAATTATAGGGGGCGCGGTGGGAAACACCATATATTTT. Translating gives CASSLIIGGAVGNTIYF.

The V gene is TRBV5-6, the J gene TRBJ1-3, with no clear D. Germline CDR1 SGHDT, CDR2 YYEEEE. The CDR3 is made up of 14 amino acids. V was shortened by 6 bases and J by 7 bases, with 17 bases between the two germline ends. CDR3 DNA sequence: TGTGCCAGCAAAGGAAAGAGCTCTCGGAACACCATATATTTT. Its protein is CASKGKSSRNTIYF.

J is TRBJ2-2 and V is TRBV5-4; no clear D gene. Germline-derived CDR1 and CDR2 are SGHNT and YYREEE (reference sequence). The CDR3 extends over 12 amino acids. The V end was cut by 6 bases, the J end by 3 bases, with 6 bases between. This CDR3 reads CASNPDTGELFF. The CDR3 DNA sequence: TGTGCCAGCAACCCAGACACCGGGGAGCTGTTTTTT.

This clone was seen a few times. The CDR3 DNA reads TGTGCCAGCTCACAAGCTCGGTCGGGATACAATGAGCAGTTCTTC. It translates to CASSQARSGYNEQFF. This chain connects TRBV18 to TRBJ2-1; the D gene is possibly TRBD2 (5 bases). Per germline, CDR1 KGHSH and CDR2 LQKENI. Trimming left V 4 bases short and J 4 bases short, with 14 bases between. This CDR3 spans 15 amino acids.

This rearrangement joins TRBV28 to TRBJ1-4, with TRBD1 matching over 10 bases. The CDR3 sequence is 15 residues long. The ends lost 7 bases at V and 7 bases at J; junction bases unmatched: 9. Germline V CDR1 and CDR2: MDHEN, SYDVKM. In nucleotides, the CDR3 is TGTGCCAGCACTCTCTCGGGGACAGGGGTTGAAAAACTGTTTTTT. This encodes CASTLSGTGVEKLFF.

The chain uses TRBV7-3 and TRBJ2-2; no clear D. The germline CDR1 and CDR2 sequences are SGHTA and FQGTGA. The CDR3 spans 15 residues. V was clipped by 7 bases and J by 3 bases, with 15 bases between them. The CDR3 coding sequence is TGTGCCAGCACCCCGACGGGTGCTGACACCGGGGAGCTGTTTTTT. It yields the protein CASTPTGADTGELFF.

The CDR3 region has the DNA TGCGCCAGCAGTCGGGACAGGGAAGATACGCAGTATTTT. This encodes CASSRDREDTQYF. The rearrangement joins TRBV10-1 to TRBJ2-3; 9 positions match TRBD1. Germline CDR1 WNHNN, CDR2 SYGVQD (reference sequence). The length of the CDR3 is 13 residues. Trimming removed 5 bases from V and 5 bases from J; junction bases left unmatched: 2.

The rearrangement uses TRBV11-2 and TRBJ2-5, with TRBD2 as a possible D gene (5 bases). With 5 bases removed from V and 2 bases from J, the gap between germline ends came to 15 bases. From germline, CDR1 is SGHAT and CDR2 FQNNGV. There are 15 residues in the CDR3. The CDR3 is CASSESVGSQETQYF. The DNA of the CDR3 is TGTGCCAGCAGCGAGTCTGTGGGGAGTCAAGAGACCCAGTACTTC.

The chain links TRBV18 to TRBJ2-3, with D possibly TRBD2 on 5 matching bases. This CDR3 is 14 amino acids long. Germline-derived CDR1 and CDR2 are KGHSH and LQKENI. The V and J ends lost 2 bases and 5 bases respectively, with 11 bases between them. In DNA, the CDR3 is TGTGCCAGCTCACCAATCGGGGTCAGAGATACGCAGTATTTT. It yields the protein CASSPIGVRDTQYF.

The genes are TRBV28 and TRBJ1-1; possible D gene TRBD1, 5 bases. V was pared by 3 bases and J by 8 bases, with 10 bases between. This CDR3 region has 12 residues. CDR1 is MDHEN and CDR2 is SYDVKM in the germline V gene. The CDR3 DNA is TGTGCCAGCAGTTTCTCCAGGGTCGAAGCTTTCTTT. Its translation: CASSFSRVEAFF.

The gene calls are TRBV4-1 and TRBJ1-1, with TRBD1 matching over 9 bases. CDR3 length: 16 residues. Germline V lookup: CDR1 MGHRA, CDR2 YSYEKL. With 4 bases clipped from V and 0 bases from J, the junction kept 6 bases outside the gene matches. CDR3 nucleotide sequence: TGCGCCAGCAGCCCTGGACAGGGGAGCATGAACACTGAAGCTTTCTTT. This encodes CASSPGQGSMNTEAFF.

This rearrangement joins TRBV7-8 to TRBJ2-3, with D perhaps matching TRBD1 or TRBD2 (5 bases each). V gave up 7 bases and J gave up 0 bases, with 11 bases separating them. Germline V gene data show CDR1 as SGHVS and CDR2 as FQNEAQ. The CDR3 contains 14 residues. This chain's CDR3 is CASKEGPSTDTQYF. The DNA for the CDR3 is TGTGCCAGCAAAGAGGGACCGAGCACAGATACGCAGTATTTT.

The chain couples TRBV7-2 to TRBJ2-5, with no clear D. Trimming removed 5 bases from V and 1 base from J, with 11 bases in between. Germline V CDR1 and CDR2: SGHTA, FQGNSA. The CDR3 is made up of 14 amino acids. CDR3 sequence (DNA): TGTGCCAGCAGCCCCAGGACGGTCCAAGAGACCCAGTACTTC. Encoded protein: CASSPRTVQETQYF.

The CDR3 is CASSQRMAVYTEAFF. CDR3 nucleotides: TGTGCCAGCAGCCAACGTATGGCCGTTTACACTGAAGCTTTCTTT. The V call is TRBV6-1, the J call TRBJ1-1; no clear D. This CDR3 is built from 15 residues. The germline V gene encodes CDR1 MNHNS and CDR2 SASEGT. V dropped 6 bases and J dropped 3 bases, with 17 bases sitting between them.

The chain carries TRBV19 and TRBJ1-5, with D possibly matching TRBD1 (5 bases). In germline, CDR1 is LNHDA, CDR2 SQIVND (reference sequence). Trimming left V 6 bases short and J 6 bases short, with 12 bases between. CDR3 length equals 13 residues. The CDR3 bases are TGTGCCAGTAGCCGGGAGAGGGGTCAGCCCCAGCATTTT. The encoded protein is CASSRERGQPQHF.

This chain links TRBV27 with TRBJ2-5, with TRBD1 matching 9 bases. CDR1 MNHEY and CDR2 SMNVEV come from the germline V gene (reference sequence). The ends lost 4 bases at V and 7 bases at J; junction bases unmatched: 4. This CDR3 has 13 residues. The CDR3 coding sequence is TGTGCCAGCAGTTCGTTGGGACAGGGGACCCAGTACTTC. Protein product: CASSSLGQGTQYF.

The rearrangement uses TRBV2 and TRBJ2-7; the D gene is possibly TRBD1 (5 bases). Germline V gives CDR1 SNHLY, CDR2 FYNNEI. V lost 1 base to trimming and J lost 6 bases, with 10 bases between them. This CDR3 region has 13 residues. The CDR3 loop is CASSEEGYGEQYF. DNA of the CDR3: TGTGCCAGCAGTGAAGAGGGGTATGGCGAGCAGTACTTC.

This chain links TRBV11-2 with TRBJ2-6, with no clear D. There are 16 residues in the CDR3. Deletions cut 1 base from V and 0 bases from J, with 7 bases between. CDR1 and CDR2 from the germline V gene are SGHAT and FQNNGV. CDR3 in amino acids: CASSLVAVSGANVLTF. The DNA of the CDR3 is TGTGCCAGCAGCTTAGTTGCGGTCTCTGGGGCCAACGTCCTGACTTTC.

In nucleotides, the CDR3 is TGTGCCAGCGGATCGGGGGGGGGACAGCCCCAGCATTTT. This translates into CASGSGGGQPQHF. The chain carries TRBV2 and TRBJ1-5; the D gene is possibly TRBD1 (5 bases). The V and J ends lost 8 bases and 7 bases respectively, with 15 bases between them. The CDR3 runs to 13 residues. Germline CDR1 is SNHLY and CDR2 is FYNNEI.